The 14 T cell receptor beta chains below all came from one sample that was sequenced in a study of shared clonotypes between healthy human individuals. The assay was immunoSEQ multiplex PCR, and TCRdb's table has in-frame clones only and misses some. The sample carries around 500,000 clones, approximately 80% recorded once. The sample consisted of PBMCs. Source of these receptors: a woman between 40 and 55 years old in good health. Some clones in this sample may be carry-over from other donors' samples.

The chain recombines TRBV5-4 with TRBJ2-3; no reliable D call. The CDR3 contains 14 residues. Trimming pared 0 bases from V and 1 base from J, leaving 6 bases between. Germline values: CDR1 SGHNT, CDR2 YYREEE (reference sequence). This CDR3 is CASSLVTGTDTQYF. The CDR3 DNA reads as TGTGCCAGCAGCTTGGTAACAGGCACAGATACGCAGTATTTT.

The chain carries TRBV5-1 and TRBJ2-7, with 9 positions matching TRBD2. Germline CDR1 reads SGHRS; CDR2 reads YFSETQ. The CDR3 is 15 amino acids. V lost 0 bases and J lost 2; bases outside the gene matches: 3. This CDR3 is CASSLGLAAPYEQYF. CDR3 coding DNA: TGCGCCAGCAGCTTGGGACTAGCGGCCCCCTACGAGCAGTACTTC.

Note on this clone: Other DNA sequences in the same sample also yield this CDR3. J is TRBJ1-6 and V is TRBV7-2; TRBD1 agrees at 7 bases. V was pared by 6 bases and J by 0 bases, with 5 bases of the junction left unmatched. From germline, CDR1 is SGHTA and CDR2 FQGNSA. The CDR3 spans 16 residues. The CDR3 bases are TGTGCCAGCAGTCCGGGACAGAGCTCCTATAATTCACCCCTCCACTTT. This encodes CASSPGQSSYNSPLHF.

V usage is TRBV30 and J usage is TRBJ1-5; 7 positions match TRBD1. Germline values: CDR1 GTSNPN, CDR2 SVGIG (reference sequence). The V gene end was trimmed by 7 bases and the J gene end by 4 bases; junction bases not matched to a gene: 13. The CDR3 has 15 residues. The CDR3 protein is CAFNPGGQINQPQHF. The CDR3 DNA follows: TGTGCCTTCAATCCAGGGGGGCAGATAAATCAGCCCCAGCATTTT. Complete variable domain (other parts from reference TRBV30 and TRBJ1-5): SQTIHQWPATLVQPVGSPLSLECTVEGTSNPNLYWYRQAAGRGLQLLFYSVGIGQISSEVPQNLSASRPQDRQFILSSKKLLLSDSGFYLCAFNPGGQINQPQHFGDGTRLSIL.

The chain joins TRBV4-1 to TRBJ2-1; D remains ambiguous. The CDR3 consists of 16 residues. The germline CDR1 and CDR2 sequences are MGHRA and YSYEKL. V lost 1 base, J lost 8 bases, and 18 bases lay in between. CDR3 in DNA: TGCGCCAGCAGCCAAGGAGGATACCGAGTAGGAGATGAGCAGTTCTTC. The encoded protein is CASSQGGYRVGDEQFF.

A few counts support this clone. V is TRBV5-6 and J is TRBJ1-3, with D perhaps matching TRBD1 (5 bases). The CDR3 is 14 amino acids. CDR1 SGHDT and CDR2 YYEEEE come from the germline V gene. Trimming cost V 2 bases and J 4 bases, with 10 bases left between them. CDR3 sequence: CASSFAGQGNTIYF. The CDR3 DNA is TGTGCCAGCAGCTTCGCAGGGCAAGGAAACACCATATATTTT.

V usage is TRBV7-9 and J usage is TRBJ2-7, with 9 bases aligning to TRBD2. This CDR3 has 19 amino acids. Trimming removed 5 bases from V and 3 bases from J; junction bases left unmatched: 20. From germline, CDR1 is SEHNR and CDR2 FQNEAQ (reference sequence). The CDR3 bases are TGTGCCAGCAGCCCCCGGGGGGTACTAGCGGGTCGAGGGTTCTACGAGCAGTACTTC. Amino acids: CASSPRGVLAGRGFYEQYF. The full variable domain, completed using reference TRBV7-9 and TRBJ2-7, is DTGVSQNPRHKITKRGQNVTFRCDPISEHNRLYWYRQTLGQGPEFLTYFQNEAQLEKSRLLSDRFSAERPKGSFSTLEIQRTEQGDSAMYLCASSPRGVLAGRGFYEQYFGPGTRLTVT.

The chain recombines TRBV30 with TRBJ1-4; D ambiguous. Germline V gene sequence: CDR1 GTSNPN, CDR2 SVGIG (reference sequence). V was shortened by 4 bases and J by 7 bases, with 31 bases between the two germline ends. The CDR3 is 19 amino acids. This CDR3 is CAWKGGDRGRVDWTEKLFF. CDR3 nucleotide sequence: TGTGCCTGGAAAGGAGGCGACCGGGGAAGGGTGGATTGGACTGAAAAACTGTTTTTT.

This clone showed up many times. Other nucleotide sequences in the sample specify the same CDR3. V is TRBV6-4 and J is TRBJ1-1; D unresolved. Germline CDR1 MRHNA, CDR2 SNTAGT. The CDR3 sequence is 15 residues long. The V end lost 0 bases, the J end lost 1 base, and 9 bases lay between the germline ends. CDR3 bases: TGTGCCAGCAGTGACTCTGAGGACCCGAACACTGAAGCTTTCTTT. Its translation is CASSDSEDPNTEAFF.

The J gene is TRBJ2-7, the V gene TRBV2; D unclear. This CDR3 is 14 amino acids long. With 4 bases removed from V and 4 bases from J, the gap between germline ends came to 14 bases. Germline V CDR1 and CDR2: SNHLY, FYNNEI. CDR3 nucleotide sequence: TGTGCCAGCAGTGCCCAAACATCCCGTTACGAGCAGTACTTC. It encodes CASSAQTSRYEQYF. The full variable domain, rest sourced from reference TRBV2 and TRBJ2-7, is EPEVTQTPSHQVTQMGQEVILRCVPISNHLYFYWYRQILGQKVEFLVSFYNNEISEKSEIFDDQFSVERPDGSNFTLKIRSTKLEDSAMYFCASSAQTSRYEQYFGPGTRLTVT.

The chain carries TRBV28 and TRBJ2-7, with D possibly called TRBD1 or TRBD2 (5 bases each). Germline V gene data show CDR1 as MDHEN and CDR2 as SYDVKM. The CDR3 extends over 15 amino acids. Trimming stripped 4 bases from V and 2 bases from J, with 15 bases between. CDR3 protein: CASSSDKTGTYEQYF. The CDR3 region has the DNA TGTGCCAGCAGTTCGGACAAAACGGGGACCTACGAGCAGTACTTC.

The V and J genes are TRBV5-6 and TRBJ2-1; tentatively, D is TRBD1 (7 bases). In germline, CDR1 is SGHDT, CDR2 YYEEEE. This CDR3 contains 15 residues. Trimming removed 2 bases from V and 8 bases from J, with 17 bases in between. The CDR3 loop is CASSFQTGRLHEQFF. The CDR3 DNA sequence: TGTGCCAGCAGCTTCCAGACAGGGAGGTTACATGAGCAGTTCTTC.

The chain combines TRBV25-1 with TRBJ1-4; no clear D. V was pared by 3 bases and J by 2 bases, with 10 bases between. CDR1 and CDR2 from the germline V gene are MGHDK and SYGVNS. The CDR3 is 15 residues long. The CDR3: CASSDYTRTNEKLFF. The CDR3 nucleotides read TGTGCCAGCAGTGACTATACCCGCACTAATGAAAAACTGTTTTTT.

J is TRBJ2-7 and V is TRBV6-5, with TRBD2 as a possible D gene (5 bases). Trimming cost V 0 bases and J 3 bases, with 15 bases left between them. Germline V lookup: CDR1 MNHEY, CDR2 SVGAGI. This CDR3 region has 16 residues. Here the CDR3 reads CASSYSKGLAGYEQYF. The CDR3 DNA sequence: TGTGCCAGCAGTTACTCGAAAGGTCTAGCAGGCTACGAGCAGTACTTC.